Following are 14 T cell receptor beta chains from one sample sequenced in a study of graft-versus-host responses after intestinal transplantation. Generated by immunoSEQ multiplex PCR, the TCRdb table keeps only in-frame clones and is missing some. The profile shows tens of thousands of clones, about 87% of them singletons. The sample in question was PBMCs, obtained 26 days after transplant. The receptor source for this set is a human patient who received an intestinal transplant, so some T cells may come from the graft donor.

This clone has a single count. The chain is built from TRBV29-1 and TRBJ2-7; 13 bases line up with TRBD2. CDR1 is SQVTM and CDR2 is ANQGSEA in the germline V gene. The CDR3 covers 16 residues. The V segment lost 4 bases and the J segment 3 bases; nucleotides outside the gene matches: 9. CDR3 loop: CSVVAPRLAGGYEQYV. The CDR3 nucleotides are TGCAGCGTTGTTGCGCCCCGACTAGCGGGGGGCTACGAGCAGTACGTC.

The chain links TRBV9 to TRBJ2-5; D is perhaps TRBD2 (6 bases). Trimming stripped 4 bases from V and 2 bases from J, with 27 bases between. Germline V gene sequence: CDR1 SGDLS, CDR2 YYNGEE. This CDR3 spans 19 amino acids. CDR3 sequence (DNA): TGTGCCAGCAGCCCCCACCCTGTGGGGGGAACGCCCGGGCAAGAGACCCAGTACTTC. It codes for CASSPHPVGGTPGQETQYF.

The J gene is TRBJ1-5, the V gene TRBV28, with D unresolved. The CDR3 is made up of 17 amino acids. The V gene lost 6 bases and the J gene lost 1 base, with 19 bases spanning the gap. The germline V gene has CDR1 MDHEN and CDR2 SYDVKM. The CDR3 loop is CASRPNPREPSNQPQHF. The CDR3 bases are TGTGCCAGCAGGCCAAACCCCCGGGAGCCAAGCAATCAGCCCCAGCATTTT. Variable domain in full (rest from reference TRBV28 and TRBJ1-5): DVKVTQSSRYLVKRTGEKVFLECVQDMDHENMFWYRQDPGLGLRLIYFSYDVKMKEKGDIPEGYSVSREKKERFSLILESASTNQTSMYLCASRPNPREPSNQPQHFGDGTRLSIL.

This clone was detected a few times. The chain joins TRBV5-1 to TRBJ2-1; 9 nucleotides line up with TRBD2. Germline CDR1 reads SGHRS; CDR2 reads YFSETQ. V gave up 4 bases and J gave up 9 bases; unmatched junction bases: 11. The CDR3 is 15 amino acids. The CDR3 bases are TGCGCCAGCAGCCCCGAGGGGCGGGGGGGCATTGAGCAGTTCTTC. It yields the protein CASSPEGRGGIEQFF.

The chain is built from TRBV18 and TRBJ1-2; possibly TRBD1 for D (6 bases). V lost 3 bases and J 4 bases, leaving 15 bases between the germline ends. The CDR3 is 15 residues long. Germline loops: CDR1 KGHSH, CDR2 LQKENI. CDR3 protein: CASSPGAGDPYGYTF. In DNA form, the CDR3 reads TGTGCCAGCTCACCCGGGGCAGGGGACCCCTATGGCTACACCTTC.

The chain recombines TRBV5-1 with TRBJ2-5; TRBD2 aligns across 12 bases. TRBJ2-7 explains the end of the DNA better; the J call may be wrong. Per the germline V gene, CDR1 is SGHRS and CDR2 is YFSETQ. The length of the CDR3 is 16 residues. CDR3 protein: CASSLTSGGSSYEQYF. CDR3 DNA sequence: TGCGCCAGCAGCTTAACTAGCGGGGGGAGCTCCTACGAGCAGTACTTC.

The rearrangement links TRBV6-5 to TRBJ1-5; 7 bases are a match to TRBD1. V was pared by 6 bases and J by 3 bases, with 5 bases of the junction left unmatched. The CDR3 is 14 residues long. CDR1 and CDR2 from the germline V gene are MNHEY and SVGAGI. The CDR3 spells CASSLGQSNQPQHF. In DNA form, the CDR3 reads TGTGCCAGCAGCCTGGGACAGTCCAATCAGCCCCAGCATTTT.

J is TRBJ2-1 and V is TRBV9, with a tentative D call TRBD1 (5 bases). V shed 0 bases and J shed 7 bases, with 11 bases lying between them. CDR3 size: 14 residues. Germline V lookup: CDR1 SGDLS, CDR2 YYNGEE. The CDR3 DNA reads TGTGCCAGCAGCGTAGTGGGCTCAGGGAATGAGCAGTTCTTC. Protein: CASSVVGSGNEQFF. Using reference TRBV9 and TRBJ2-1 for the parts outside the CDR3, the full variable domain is DSGVTQTPKHLITATGQRVTLRCSPRSGDLSVYWYQQSLDQGLQFLIQYYNGEERAKGNILERFSAQQFPDLHSELNLSSLELGDSALYFCASSVVGSGNEQFFGPGTRLTVL.

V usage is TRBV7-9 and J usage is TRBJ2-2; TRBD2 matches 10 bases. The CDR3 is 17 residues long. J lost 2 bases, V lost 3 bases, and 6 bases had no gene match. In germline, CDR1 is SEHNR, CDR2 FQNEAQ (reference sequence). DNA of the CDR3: TGTGCCAGCAGCTTCCCTCGGACTAGCGGAAACACCGGGGAGCTGTTTTTT. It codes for CASSFPRTSGNTGELFF.

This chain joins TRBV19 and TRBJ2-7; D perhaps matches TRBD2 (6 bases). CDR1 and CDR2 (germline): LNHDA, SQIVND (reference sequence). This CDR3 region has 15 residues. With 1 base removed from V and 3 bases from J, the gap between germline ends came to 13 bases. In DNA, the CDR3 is TGTGCCAGTAGTATAGGGGCGGGGAGTTACTACGAGCAGTACTTC. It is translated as CASSIGAGSYYEQYF. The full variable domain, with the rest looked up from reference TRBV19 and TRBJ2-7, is DGGITQSPKYLFRKEGQNVTLSCEQNLNHDAMYWYRQDPGQGLRLIYYSQIVNDFQKGDIAEGYSVSREKKESFPLTVTSAQKNPTAFYLCASSIGAGSYYEQYFGPGTRLTVT.

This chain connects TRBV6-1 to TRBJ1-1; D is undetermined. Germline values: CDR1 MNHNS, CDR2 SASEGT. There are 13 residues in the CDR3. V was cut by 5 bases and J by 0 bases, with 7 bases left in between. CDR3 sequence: CASSPLLNTEAFF. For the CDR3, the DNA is TGTGCCAGCAGTCCCCTCTTGAACACTGAAGCTTTCTTT.

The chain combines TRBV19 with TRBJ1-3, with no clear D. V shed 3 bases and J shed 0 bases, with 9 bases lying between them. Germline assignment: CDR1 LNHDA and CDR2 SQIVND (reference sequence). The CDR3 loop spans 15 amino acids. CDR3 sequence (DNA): TGTGCCAGTAGTATTCCCTACAGCTCTGGAAACACCATATATTTT. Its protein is CASSIPYSSGNTIYF. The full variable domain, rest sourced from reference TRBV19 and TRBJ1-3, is DGGITQSPKYLFRKEGQNVTLSCEQNLNHDAMYWYRQDPGQGLRLIYYSQIVNDFQKGDIAEGYSVSREKKESFPLTVTSAQKNPTAFYLCASSIPYSSGNTIYFGEGSWLTVV.

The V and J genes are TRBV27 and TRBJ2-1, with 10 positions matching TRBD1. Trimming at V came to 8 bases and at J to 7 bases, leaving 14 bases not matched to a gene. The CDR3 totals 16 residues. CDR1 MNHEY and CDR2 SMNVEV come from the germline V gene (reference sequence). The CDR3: CASALESGQGTNEQFF. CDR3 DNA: TGTGCCAGCGCACTGGAATCGGGACAGGGGACGAATGAGCAGTTCTTC.

DNA of the CDR3: TGCGCCAGCAGCCAAGAAGCGAGCTCCTACAATGAGCAGTTCTTC. Protein sequence: CASSQEASSYNEQFF. The V gene is TRBV4-1, the J gene TRBJ2-1; D ambiguous. CDR1 and CDR2 (germline): MGHRA, YSYEKL. CDR3 length equals 15 residues. V was pared by 0 bases and J by 0 bases, with 6 bases between.